This TCR beta chain was captured in a study of blood T cells in healthy people across ages. Study-wide findings and caveats: Researchers deemed the diversity estimates from one million T cells underestimates. Comparison with aged donors showed that long-lived donors had more naive CD4+ cells and higher diversity. In older individuals, TCR beta diversity per million T cells was lower, falling roughly linearly with age.

This clonotype showed up many times. Antigen unknown. The length of the CDR3 is 11 residues. The V and J ends lost 4 bases and 9 bases, in that order; junction bases with no gene match: 3. The germline CDR1 and CDR2 sequences are SQVTM and ANQGSEA. Primed by a sample-barcoded 5' primer and a J-beta primer mix, a second PCR proceeded for about 7 to 11 cycles. TCRdb re-derived calls from the 5' RACE reads in MiXCR, one entry per CDR3 protein. The sample includes hundreds of thousands of distinct CDR3 sequences, about 61% of them seen just once. The clonotype originates from a man between 35 and 55 years old in good health. V usage is TRBV29-1 and J usage is TRBJ2-5; TRBD1 matches at 9 bases. Material for sequencing was blood. CDR3 in amino acids: CSVGDRAPQYF. DNA for the CDR3: TGCAGCGTTGGGGACAGGGCCCCCCAGTACTTC. Filled out from reference TRBV29-1 and TRBJ2-5, the complete variable domain reads SAVISQKPSRDICQRGTSLTIQCQVDSQVTMMFWYRQQPGQSLTLIATANQGSEATYESGFVIDKFPISRPNLTFSTLTVSNMSPEDSSIYLCSVGDRAPQYFGPGTRLLVL.